These T cell receptor beta chains were read from a single sample in a study of resident and recirculating memory T cells in vitiligo. Libraries were prepared by immunoSEQ multiplex PCR; TCRdb keeps only in-frame clonotypes and omits some of them. This table has more than 35,000 clones, around nine tenths appearing once. Sequenced sample: blood. These receptors were obtained from a male donor with vitiligo. Both conserved end residues are part of each CDR3. Each record gives: clone size, D gene, J gene, V gene, CDR3 protein, CDR3 DNA. The D gene is left open where the match is weak. Clone size, where shown, is once, few, many, or a class for clones that have expanded.

clone size: .; D gene: TRBD1; J gene: TRBJ2-3; V gene: TRBV7-9; CDR3 protein: CASSLGETGFTDTQYF; CDR3 DNA: TGTGCCAGCAGCTTAGGGGAGACAGGGTTCACAGATACGCAGTATTTT
clone size: once; D gene: TRBD2; J gene: TRBJ2-1; V gene: TRBV30; CDR3 protein: CAWSQAGGPRNEQFF; CDR3 DNA: TGTGCCTGGAGTCAAGCGGGGGGCCCTCGCAATGAGCAGTTCTTC
clone size: once; D gene: .; J gene: TRBJ1-2; V gene: TRBV5-5; CDR3 protein: CASSREFVGYTF; CDR3 DNA: TGTGCCAGCAGCCGGGAATTTGTAGGCTACACCTTC
clone size: .; D gene: .; J gene: TRBJ1-5; V gene: TRBV30; CDR3 protein: CAWSVGRGGQPQHF; CDR3 DNA: TGTGCCTGGAGTGTAGGGAGGGGCGGCCAGCCCCAGCATTTT
clone size: .; D gene: TRBD1; J gene: TRBJ2-5; V gene: TRBV19; CDR3 protein: CASKPLDRDQETQYF; CDR3 DNA: TGTGCCAGTAAACCCTTGGACAGGGACCAAGAGACCCAGTACTTC
clone size: .; D gene: TRBD1; J gene: TRBJ1-1; V gene: TRBV2; CDR3 protein: CASGQGTEAFF; CDR3 DNA: TGTGCCAGCGGACAGGGCACTGAAGCTTTCTTT
clone size: once; D gene: TRBD1; J gene: TRBJ2-7; V gene: TRBV27; CDR3 protein: CASSLWGQGGEQYF; CDR3 DNA: TGTGCCAGCAGTTTATGGGGACAGGGAGGCGAGCAGTACTTC
clone size: .; D gene: TRBD1; J gene: TRBJ2-1; V gene: TRBV4-3; CDR3 protein: CASSQEGRTGLAEQFF; CDR3 DNA: TGCGCCAGCAGCCAAGAAGGTAGGACAGGCTTGGCTGAGCAGTTCTTC
clone size: .; D gene: .; J gene: TRBJ1-2; V gene: TRBV18; CDR3 protein: CASSPMREAYGYTF; CDR3 DNA: TGTGCCAGCTCACCGATGAGGGAGGCCTATGGCTACACCTTC
clone size: .; D gene: TRBD1; J gene: TRBJ2-7; V gene: TRBV30; CDR3 protein: CAWSVDRENEQYF; CDR3 DNA: TGTGCCTGGAGTGTAGACAGGGAAAACGAGCAGTACTTC
clone size: .; D gene: .; J gene: TRBJ2-3; V gene: TRBV27; CDR3 protein: CASNLGPVQYF; CDR3 DNA: TGTGCCAGCAATCTCGGTCCCGTGCAGTATTTT
clone size: .; D gene: .; J gene: TRBJ2-2; V gene: TRBV29-1; CDR3 protein: CSVESVQGSTGELFF; CDR3 DNA: TGCAGCGTTGAATCGGTCCAGGGTAGTACCGGGGAGCTGTTTTTT
clone size: .; D gene: TRBD2; J gene: TRBJ2-3; V gene: TRBV11-2; CDR3 protein: CASSLGSGVTDTQYF; CDR3 DNA: TGTGCCAGCAGCCTAGGGAGCGGGGTCACAGATACGCAGTATTTT
clone size: few; D gene: .; J gene: TRBJ2-3; V gene: TRBV19; CDR3 protein: CASSLRQVTQYF; CDR3 DNA: TGTGCCAGTAGTCTAAGGCAGGTAACGCAGTATTTT
clone size: .; D gene: TRBD2; J gene: TRBJ2-5; V gene: TRBV6-6; CDR3 protein: CASMGLAGGSQRAQYF; CDR3 DNA: TGTGCCAGCATGGGACTAGCGGGGGGCTCCCAAAGGGCCCAGTACTTC
clone size: .; D gene: TRBD2; J gene: TRBJ2-7; V gene: TRBV7-9; CDR3 protein: CASSPAGLPYEQYF; CDR3 DNA: TGTGCCAGCAGCCCAGCGGGACTTCCCTACGAGCAGTACTTC
clone size: once; D gene: .; J gene: TRBJ2-3; V gene: TRBV11-3; CDR3 protein: CASSLRGGGRDTQYF; CDR3 DNA: TGTGCCAGCAGCTTAAGGGGGGGAGGGAGAGATACGCAGTATTTT
clone size: .; D gene: .; J gene: TRBJ2-7; V gene: TRBV2; CDR3 protein: CASRSSWSSYEQYF; CDR3 DNA: TGTGCCAGCAGAAGTTCATGGAGCTCCTACGAGCAGTACTTC
clone size: .; D gene: .; J gene: TRBJ2-7; V gene: TRBV4-3; CDR3 protein: CASSQDRDYEQYF; CDR3 DNA: TGCGCCAGCAGCCAAGACAGGGACTACGAGCAGTACTTC
clone size: .; D gene: TRBD1; J gene: TRBJ2-7; V gene: TRBV5-1; CDR3 protein: CASTPGTGGYEQYF; CDR3 DNA: TGCGCCAGCACCCCGGGGACAGGAGGCTACGAGCAGTACTTC
clone size: .; D gene: TRBD1; J gene: TRBJ2-7; V gene: TRBV5-1; CDR3 protein: CASSMTGDYEQYF; CDR3 DNA: TGCGCCAGCAGCATGACAGGGGACTACGAGCAGTACTTC
clone size: .; D gene: TRBD2; J gene: TRBJ2-3; V gene: TRBV4-1; CDR3 protein: CASSQETSGGQYF; CDR3 DNA: TGCGCCAGCAGCCAAGAGACTAGCGGGGGGCAGTATTTT
clone size: .; D gene: TRBD1; J gene: TRBJ2-3; V gene: TRBV4-2; CDR3 protein: CASSQSGTGAGADTQYF; CDR3 DNA: TGTGCCAGCAGCCAATCCGGGACAGGGGCCGGCGCAGATACGCAGTATTTT
clone size: .; D gene: .; J gene: TRBJ1-5; V gene: TRBV4-1; CDR3 protein: CASSQDGGARNQPQHF; CDR3 DNA: TGCGCCAGCAGCCAAGATGGGGGCGCCCGCAATCAGCCCCAGCATTTT
clone size: .; D gene: .; J gene: TRBJ1-4; V gene: TRBV25-1; CDR3 protein: CASRQDPGEKLFF; CDR3 DNA: TGTGCCAGTCGACAGGACCCGGGGGAAAAACTGTTTTTT
clone size: .; D gene: .; J gene: TRBJ2-7; V gene: TRBV27; CDR3 protein: CASSLPGAALYEQYF; CDR3 DNA: TGTGCCAGCAGTTTACCAGGGGCCGCACTCTACGAGCAGTACTTC
clone size: .; D gene: TRBD2; J gene: TRBJ2-5; V gene: TRBV6-1; CDR3 protein: CASSGLAGDQETQYF; CDR3 DNA: TGTGCCAGCAGTGGCTTAGCGGGGGACCAAGAGACCCAGTACTTC
clone size: once; D gene: .; J gene: TRBJ2-3; V gene: TRBV7-9; CDR3 protein: CASSLLTADTQYF; CDR3 DNA: TGTGCCAGCAGCCTGCTGACAGCAGATACGCAGTATTTT
clone size: .; D gene: .; J gene: TRBJ2-3; V gene: TRBV6-1; CDR3 protein: CASSLDWTSTDTQYF; CDR3 DNA: TGTGCCAGCAGCCTGGACTGGACTAGCACAGATACGCAGTATTTT
clone size: .; D gene: .; J gene: TRBJ2-3; V gene: TRBV5-4; CDR3 protein: CASSFSSTDTQYF; CDR3 DNA: TGTGCCAGCAGCTTTTCTAGCACAGATACGCAGTATTTT
clone size: .; D gene: TRBD2; J gene: TRBJ2-3; V gene: TRBV18; CDR3 protein: CASSPGRGSASTDTQYF; CDR3 DNA: TGTGCCAGCTCACCAGGGAGGGGCTCGGCTAGCACAGATACGCAGTATTTT
clone size: .; D gene: .; J gene: TRBJ2-1; V gene: TRBV4-1; CDR3 protein: CASSYPTGRSYNEQFF; CDR3 DNA: TGCGCCAGCAGCTATCCGACAGGGAGGTCCTACAATGAGCAGTTCTTC
clone size: .; D gene: TRBD1; J gene: TRBJ1-5; V gene: TRBV6-5; CDR3 protein: CASRQTGANQPQHF; CDR3 DNA: TGTGCCAGCAGACAGACAGGGGCCAATCAGCCCCAGCATTTT
clone size: .; D gene: .; J gene: TRBJ1-1; V gene: TRBV7-9; CDR3 protein: CASSSSSTGEAEAFF; CDR3 DNA: TGTGCCAGCAGCTCCAGTAGTACGGGGGAGGCTGAAGCTTTCTTT
clone size: .; D gene: TRBD1; J gene: TRBJ1-5; V gene: TRBV5-6; CDR3 protein: CASSSTGQRRALNQPQHF; CDR3 DNA: TGTGCCAGCAGCTCTACGGGACAGAGAAGAGCCCTCAATCAGCCCCAGCATTTT
clone size: .; D gene: .; J gene: TRBJ2-5; V gene: TRBV5-6; CDR3 protein: CASSPRSGRGETQYF; CDR3 DNA: TGTGCCAGCAGCCCGAGGTCAGGGAGGGGGGAGACCCAGTACTTC
clone size: .; D gene: TRBD2; J gene: TRBJ2-3; V gene: TRBV7-2; CDR3 protein: CASSLQRGGTDTQYF; CDR3 DNA: TGTGCCAGCAGCTTACAACGGGGGGGCACAGATACGCAGTATTTT
clone size: once; D gene: .; J gene: TRBJ2-7; V gene: TRBV5-1; CDR3 protein: CASSLTLRGSNDEQYF; CDR3 DNA: TGCGCCAGCAGCTTGACACTTAGAGGGTCGAATGACGAGCAGTACTTC
clone size: .; D gene: TRBD1; J gene: TRBJ2-2; V gene: TRBV9; CDR3 protein: CASSPTGDTGELFF; CDR3 DNA: TGTGCCAGCAGCCCGACAGGGGACACCGGGGAGCTGTTTTTT
clone size: .; D gene: TRBD1; J gene: TRBJ2-2; V gene: TRBV9; CDR3 protein: CASSVVPGGQRELFF; CDR3 DNA: TGTGCCAGCAGCGTAGTCCCAGGGGGCCAAAGGGAGCTGTTTTTT